What follows are 7 T cell receptor beta chains derived from one specimen sequenced in a study of vaccination effects on CD4 cells after COVID-19. Produced via immunoSEQ multiplex PCR; TCRdb's table is partial and in-frame only. The sample has about 40,000 clones; around 73% are singletons. Their target antigens are unknown. CD4+ T cells were isolated after less than 13 days of culture. Two doses of BNT162b2 or mRNA-1273 vaccine were administered to participants. The starting material was CD4+ T cells from PBMCs cultured without peptide, obtained after COVID-19 vaccination. The source of these receptors is a human donor who received a COVID-19 vaccine.

The chain uses TRBV2 and TRBJ2-1, with D perhaps matching TRBD2 (5 bases). Germline CDR1 reads SNHLY; CDR2 reads FYNNEI. Trimming took 2 bases from V and 7 from J, leaving 15 bases between them. The CDR3 runs 15 residues. The CDR3 sequence is CASSEIGLVSNEQFF. The CDR3 DNA follows: TGTGCCAGCAGTGAAATAGGACTCGTATCTAATGAGCAGTTCTTC.

This clone rates as large. This sequence joins TRBV6-5 and TRBJ2-2, with D hard to call. The CDR3 covers 16 residues. The germline V gene encodes CDR1 MNHEY and CDR2 SVGAGI. Trimming shortened V by 0 bases and J by 0 bases, and 8 bases separated the two germline ends. CDR3 sequence: CASSYSRIANTGELFF. CDR3 sequence (DNA): TGTGCCAGCAGTTACTCGAGGATCGCGAACACCGGGGAGCTGTTTTTT.

This chain links TRBV6-5 with TRBJ1-2; D not resolved. This CDR3 comprises 13 residues. V was trimmed by 6 bases and J by 4 bases, leaving 12 bases between them. Germline V gene sequence: CDR1 MNHEY, CDR2 SVGAGI. CDR3 loop: CASSQTRTYGYTF. The CDR3 DNA reads TGTGCCAGCAGCCAAACCCGCACCTATGGCTACACCTTC.

The rearrangement uses TRBV27 and TRBJ2-1; TRBD2 matches 11 bases. CDR1 is MNHEY and CDR2 is SMNVEV in the germline V gene (reference sequence). This CDR3 has 18 amino acids. V gave up 7 bases and J gave up 8 bases; unmatched junction bases: 19. The CDR3 region has the DNA TGTGCCAGCAAAGGGGGTAGCGGGAGGGCCGAGGGGTTGGATGAGCAGTTCTTC. This codes for CASKGGSGRAEGLDEQFF.

V and J are TRBV18 and TRBJ2-2; D remains unclear. Trimming removed 3 bases from V and 4 bases from J, with 6 bases in between. Germline values: CDR1 KGHSH, CDR2 LQKENI. CDR3 length: 13 residues. CDR3: CASSPSVTGELFF. The CDR3 nucleotides read TGTGCCAGCTCACCTTCGGTCACCGGGGAGCTGTTTTTT.

This clone appeared once. Written as DNA, the CDR3 is TGCGCCAGCAAGGAGCTACAGGGTAGCTATGGCTACACCTTC. Translating it yields CASKELQGSYGYTF. The rearrangement links TRBV5-1 to TRBJ1-2; TRBD1 might be the D (6 bases). Germline V gives CDR1 SGHRS, CDR2 YFSETQ. There are 14 residues in the CDR3. V lost 6 bases and J 4 bases, leaving 16 bases between the germline ends.

The chain employs TRBV25-1 and TRBJ1-6; D gene ambiguous. This CDR3 comprises 15 residues. Germline V gene lookup returns CDR1 MGHDK and CDR2 SYGVNS. Trimming stripped 4 bases from V and 3 bases from J, with 10 bases between. CDR3 in DNA: TGTGCCAGCAGTGGGAAGAGTTTCTATAATTCACCCCTCCACTTT. This gives the protein CASSGKSFYNSPLHF.